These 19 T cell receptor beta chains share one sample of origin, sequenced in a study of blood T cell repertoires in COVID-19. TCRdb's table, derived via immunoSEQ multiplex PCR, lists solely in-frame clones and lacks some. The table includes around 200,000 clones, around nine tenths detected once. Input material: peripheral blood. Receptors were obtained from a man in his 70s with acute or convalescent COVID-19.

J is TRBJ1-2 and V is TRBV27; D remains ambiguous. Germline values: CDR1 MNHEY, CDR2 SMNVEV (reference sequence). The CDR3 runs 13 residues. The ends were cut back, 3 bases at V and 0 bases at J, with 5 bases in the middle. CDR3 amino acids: CASSFNPNYGYTF. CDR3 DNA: TGTGCCAGCAGTTTTAATCCTAACTATGGCTACACCTTC.

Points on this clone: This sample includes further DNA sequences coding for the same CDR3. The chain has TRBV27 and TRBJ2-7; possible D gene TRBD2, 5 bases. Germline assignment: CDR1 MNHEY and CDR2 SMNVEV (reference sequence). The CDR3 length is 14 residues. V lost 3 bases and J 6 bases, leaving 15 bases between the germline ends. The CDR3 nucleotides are TGTGCCAGCAGTTTTAGATCCGGAGGTGGCGAGCAGTACTTC. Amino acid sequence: CASSFRSGGGEQYF.

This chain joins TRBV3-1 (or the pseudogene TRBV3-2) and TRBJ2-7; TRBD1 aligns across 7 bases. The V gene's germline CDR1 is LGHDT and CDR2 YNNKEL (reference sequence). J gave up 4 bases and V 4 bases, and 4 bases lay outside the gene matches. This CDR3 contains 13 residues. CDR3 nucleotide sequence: TGTGCCAGCAGCCCGGGACAGCCATACGAGCAGTACTTC. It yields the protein CASSPGQPYEQYF.

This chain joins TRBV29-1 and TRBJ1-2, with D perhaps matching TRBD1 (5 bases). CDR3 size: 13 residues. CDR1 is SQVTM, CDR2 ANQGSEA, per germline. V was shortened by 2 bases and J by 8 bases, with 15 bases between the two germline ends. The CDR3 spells CSVELGRVEGYTF. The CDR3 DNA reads TGCAGCGTTGAACTCGGCAGGGTGGAGGGCTACACCTTC.

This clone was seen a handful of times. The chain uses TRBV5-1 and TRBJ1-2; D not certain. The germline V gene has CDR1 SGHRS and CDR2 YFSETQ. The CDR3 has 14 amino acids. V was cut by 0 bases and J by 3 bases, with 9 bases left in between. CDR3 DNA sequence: TGCGCCAGCAGCTTGGCCGACGGAGACTATGGCTACACCTTC. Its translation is CASSLADGDYGYTF.

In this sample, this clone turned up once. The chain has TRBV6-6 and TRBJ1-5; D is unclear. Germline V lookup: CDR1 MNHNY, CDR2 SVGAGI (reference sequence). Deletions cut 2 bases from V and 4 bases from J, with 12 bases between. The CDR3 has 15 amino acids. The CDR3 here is CASSYLDGVNQPQHF. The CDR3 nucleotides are TGTGCCAGCAGTTACCTCGACGGGGTGAATCAGCCCCAGCATTTT.

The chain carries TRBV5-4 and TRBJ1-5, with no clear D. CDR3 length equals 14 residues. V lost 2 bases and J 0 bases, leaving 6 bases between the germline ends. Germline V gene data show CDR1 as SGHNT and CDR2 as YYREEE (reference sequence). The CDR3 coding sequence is TGTGCCAGCAGCTTAACGGGTAGCAATCAGCCCCAGCATTTT. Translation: CASSLTGSNQPQHF. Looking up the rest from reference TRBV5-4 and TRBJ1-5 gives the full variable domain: ETGVTQSPTHLIKTRGQQVTLRCSSQSGHNTVSWYQQALGQGPQFIFQYYREEENGRGNFPPRFSGLQFPNYSSELNVNALELDDSALYLCASSLTGSNQPQHFGDGTRLSIL.

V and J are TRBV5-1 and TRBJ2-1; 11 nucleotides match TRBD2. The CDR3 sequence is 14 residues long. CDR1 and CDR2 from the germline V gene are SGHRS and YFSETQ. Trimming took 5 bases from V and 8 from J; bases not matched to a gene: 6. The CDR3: CASRSGLAVYEQFF. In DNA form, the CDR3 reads TGCGCCAGCAGGTCGGGACTAGCGGTCTATGAGCAGTTCTTC.

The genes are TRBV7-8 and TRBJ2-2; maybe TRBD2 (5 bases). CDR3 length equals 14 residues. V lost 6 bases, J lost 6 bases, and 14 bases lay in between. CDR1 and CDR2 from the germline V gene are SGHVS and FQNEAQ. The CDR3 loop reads CASRPRGGPGELFF. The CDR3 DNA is TGTGCCAGCAGGCCGAGAGGAGGTCCCGGGGAGCTGTTTTTT.

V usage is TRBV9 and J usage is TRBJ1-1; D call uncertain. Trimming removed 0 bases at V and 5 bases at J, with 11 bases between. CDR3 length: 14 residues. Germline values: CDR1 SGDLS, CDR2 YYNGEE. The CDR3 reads CASSVVHAETEAFF. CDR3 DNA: TGTGCCAGCAGCGTAGTCCACGCCGAGACTGAAGCTTTCTTT.

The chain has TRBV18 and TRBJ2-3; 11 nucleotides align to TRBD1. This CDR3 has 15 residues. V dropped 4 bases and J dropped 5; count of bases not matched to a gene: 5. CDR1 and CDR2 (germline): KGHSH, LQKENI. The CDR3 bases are TGTGCCAGCTCACTCGGACAGGGGGCAGGAGATACGCAGTATTTT. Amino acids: CASSLGQGAGDTQYF.

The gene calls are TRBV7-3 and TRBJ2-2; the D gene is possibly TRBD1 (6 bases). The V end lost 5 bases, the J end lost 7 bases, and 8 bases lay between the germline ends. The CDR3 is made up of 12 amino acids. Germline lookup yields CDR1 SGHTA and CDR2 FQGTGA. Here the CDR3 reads CASSPTGGELFF. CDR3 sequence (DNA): TGTGCCAGCAGCCCGACAGGCGGGGAGCTGTTTTTT.

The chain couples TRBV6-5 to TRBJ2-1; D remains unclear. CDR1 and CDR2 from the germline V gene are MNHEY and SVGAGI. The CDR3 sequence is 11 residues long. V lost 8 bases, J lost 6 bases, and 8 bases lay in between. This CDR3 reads CASLRPNEQFF. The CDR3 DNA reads TGTGCCAGCCTTCGTCCCAATGAGCAGTTCTTC.

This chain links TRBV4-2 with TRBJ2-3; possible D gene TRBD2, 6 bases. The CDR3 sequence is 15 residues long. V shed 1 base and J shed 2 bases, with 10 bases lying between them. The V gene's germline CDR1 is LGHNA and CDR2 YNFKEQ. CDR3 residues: CASSQAGVSTDTQYF. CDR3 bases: TGTGCCAGCAGCCAAGCGGGGGTGTCCACAGATACGCAGTATTTT.

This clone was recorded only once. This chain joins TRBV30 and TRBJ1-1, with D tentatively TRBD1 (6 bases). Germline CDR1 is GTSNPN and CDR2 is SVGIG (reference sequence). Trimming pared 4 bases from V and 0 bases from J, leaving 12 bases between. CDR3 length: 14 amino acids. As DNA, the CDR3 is TGTGCCTGGACCATGACAGGCCTGAACACTGAAGCTTTCTTT. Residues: CAWTMTGLNTEAFF.

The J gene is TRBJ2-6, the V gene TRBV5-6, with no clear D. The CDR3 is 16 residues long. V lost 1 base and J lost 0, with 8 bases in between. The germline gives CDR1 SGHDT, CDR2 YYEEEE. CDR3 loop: CASSLFASSGANVLTF. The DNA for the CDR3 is TGTGCCAGCAGCTTGTTCGCGAGCTCTGGGGCCAACGTCCTGACTTTC.

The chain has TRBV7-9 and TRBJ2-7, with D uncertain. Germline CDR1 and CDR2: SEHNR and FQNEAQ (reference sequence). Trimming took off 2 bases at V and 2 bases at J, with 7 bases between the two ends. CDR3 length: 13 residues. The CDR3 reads CASSLLTAYEQYF. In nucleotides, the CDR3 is TGTGCCAGCAGCTTACTAACGGCCTACGAGCAGTACTTC. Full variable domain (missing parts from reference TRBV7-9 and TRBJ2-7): DTGVSQNPRHKITKRGQNVTFRCDPISEHNRLYWYRQTLGQGPEFLTYFQNEAQLEKSRLLSDRFSAERPKGSFSTLEIQRTEQGDSAMYLCASSLLTAYEQYFGPGTRLTVT.

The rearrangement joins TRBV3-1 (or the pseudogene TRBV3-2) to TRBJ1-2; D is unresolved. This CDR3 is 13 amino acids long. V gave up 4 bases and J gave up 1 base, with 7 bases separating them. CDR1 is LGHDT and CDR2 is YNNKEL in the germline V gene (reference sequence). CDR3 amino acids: CASSPGVNYGYTF. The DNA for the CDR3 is TGTGCCAGCAGCCCCGGGGTTAACTATGGCTACACCTTC.

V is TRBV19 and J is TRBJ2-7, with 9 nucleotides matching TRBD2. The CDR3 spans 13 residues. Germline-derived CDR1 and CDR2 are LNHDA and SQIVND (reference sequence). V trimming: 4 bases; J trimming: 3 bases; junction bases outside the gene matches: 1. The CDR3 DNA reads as TGTGCCAGTAGTAAGACTAGCGGCTACGAGCAGTACTTC. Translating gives CASSKTSGYEQYF.